This note documents a single TCR beta chain sequence. What it recognizes is unknown. A distinct unique molecular identifier was carried by each TCR cDNA molecule. MiXCR, run by TCRdb on the 5' RACE reads, gives a single entry per CDR3 protein. The sample yields about 36,000 distinct CDR3 sequences, 4% to 6% seen once. The data are from a study of spatial heterogeneity in lung cancer. Overall study findings and caveats: Relative to follow-up, resection was when ubiquitous expanded tumor TCRs appeared more in blood.

This CDR3 region has 13 residues. Trimming cost V 4 bases and J 1 base, with 7 bases left between them. CDR1 is SNHLY and CDR2 is FYNNEI in the germline V gene. Regarding time point: sample taken at primary tumor resection. Whole RNA was taken from tumor, nontumor lung or frozen PBMC; it was then sequenced unsorted. The chain couples TRBV2 to TRBJ2-5; D unresolved. This clonotype originated in a female donor with early-stage non-small cell lung cancer. The sample here was PBMCs, taken at surgery. The CDR3 nucleotides read TGTGCCAGCAGTGGGGCAAGCCAAGAGACCCAGTACTTC. It encodes CASSGASQETQYF.